These 20 T cell receptor beta chains were sequenced from one sample in a study of blood T cell repertoires in COVID-19. Produced via immunoSEQ multiplex PCR; TCRdb's table is partial and in-frame only. The table records roughly 130,000 clones, around nine tenths of them present only once. The material sequenced was peripheral blood. The receptors derive from a middle-aged man with active COVID-19.

The gene calls are TRBV2 and TRBJ2-2; D is unresolved. Trimming removed 5 bases at V and 6 bases at J, with 13 bases between. CDR3 length equals 14 residues. Germline CDR1 SNHLY, CDR2 FYNNEI. The CDR3 protein is CASSLVEVSGELFF. For the CDR3, the DNA is TGTGCCAGCAGTTTGGTAGAGGTCTCCGGGGAGCTGTTTTTT.

This chain joins TRBV6-5 and TRBJ2-1; a possible D gene is TRBD2 (6 bases). V was pared by 2 bases and J by 9 bases, with 14 bases between. Germline V gene lookup returns CDR1 MNHEY and CDR2 SVGAGI. The CDR3 contains 14 residues. In nucleotides, the CDR3 is TGTGCCAGCAGTTACGAGGCCGAAGCGGGTGAGCAGTTCTTC. Translated, it gives CASSYEAEAGEQFF.

The J gene is TRBJ2-1, the V gene TRBV7-9; 10 bases agree with TRBD2. The germline CDR1 and CDR2 sequences are SEHNR and FQNEAQ (reference sequence). The CDR3 sequence is 19 residues long. The V and J ends lost 6 bases and 3 bases, in that order; junction bases with no gene match: 17. The CDR3 spells CASSPTAGVAGGNYNEQFF. CDR3 bases: TGTGCCAGCAGTCCGACGGCGGGGGTAGCGGGAGGAAACTACAATGAGCAGTTCTTC.

The chain uses TRBV5-6 and TRBJ2-1; 11 nucleotides align to TRBD1. CDR1 and CDR2 from the germline V gene are SGHDT and YYEEEE. The CDR3 length is 15 residues. V trimming: 2 bases; J trimming: 7 bases; junction bases outside the gene matches: 5. The DNA of the CDR3 is TGTGCCAGCAGCTTCATCGGGACAGGGGGGAATGAGCAGTTCTTC. Translated: CASSFIGTGGNEQFF. The variable domain in full, with the rest retrieved from reference TRBV5-6 and TRBJ2-1, is DAGVTQSPTHLIKTRGQQVTLRCSPKSGHDTVSWYQQALGQGPQFIFQYYEEEERQRGNFPDRFSGHQFPNYSSELNVNALLLGDSALYLCASSFIGTGGNEQFFGPGTRLTVL.

The J gene is TRBJ2-5, the V gene TRBV2, with 12 nucleotides matching TRBD2. The CDR3 is 17 residues long. V lost 6 bases, J lost 1 base, and 9 bases stayed unmatched. Germline lookup yields CDR1 SNHLY and CDR2 FYNNEI. The CDR3 loop reads CASRIRLAGVTQETQYF. The CDR3 nucleotides read TGTGCCAGCAGAATCAGACTAGCGGGGGTGACCCAAGAGACCCAGTACTTC. Looking up the rest from reference TRBV2 and TRBJ2-5 gives the full variable domain: EPEVTQTPSHQVTQMGQEVILRCVPISNHLYFYWYRQILGQKVEFLVSFYNNEISEKSEIFDDQFSVERPDGSNFTLKIRSTKLEDSAMYFCASRIRLAGVTQETQYFGPGTRLLVL.

The chain couples TRBV2 to TRBJ1-1, with 7 nucleotides matching TRBD1. The V segment lost 6 bases and the J segment 6 bases; nucleotides outside the gene matches: 10. Germline assignment: CDR1 SNHLY and CDR2 FYNNEI. CDR3 length: 14 amino acids. DNA for the CDR3: TGTGCCAGCAGGCGTCAGACAGGGTCCCCTGAAGCTTTCTTT. This sequence encodes CASRRQTGSPEAFF.

V and J are TRBV7-2 and TRBJ2-1; D gene unclear. Trimming took 6 bases from V and 5 from J, leaving 5 bases between them. CDR3 length equals 11 residues. Germline assignment: CDR1 SGHTA and CDR2 FQGNSA. The CDR3 bases are TGTGCCAGCAGAAATAACAATGAGCAGTTCTTC. This codes for CASRNNNEQFF. Full variable domain (rest looked up from reference TRBV7-2 and TRBJ2-1): GAGVSQSPSNKVTEKGKDVELRCDPISGHTALYWYRQSLGQGLEFLIYFQGNSAPDKSGLPSDRFSAERTGGSVSTLTIQRTQQEDSAVYLCASRNNNEQFFGPGTRLTVL.

This chain uses TRBV7-6 with TRBJ2-5, with 8 nucleotides matching TRBD1. The junction had 12 bases not matched to a gene; V was cut back by 5 bases and J by 7 bases. Germline V gene sequence: CDR1 SGHVS, CDR2 FNYEAQ. This CDR3 spans 15 amino acids. Here the CDR3 reads CASSPRGQGGGTQYF. CDR3 nucleotide sequence: TGTGCCAGCAGCCCCAGAGGACAGGGAGGAGGGACCCAGTACTTC.

The sample holds a few counts of this clone. This chain links TRBV6-6 with TRBJ1-2; no clear D. From germline, CDR1 is MNHNY and CDR2 SVGAGI (reference sequence). Trimming left V 10 bases short and J 1 base short, with 19 bases between. The CDR3 runs to 15 residues. CDR3: CAIHPGITFNYGYTF. The CDR3 coding sequence is TGTGCCATCCACCCCGGGATAACCTTTAACTATGGCTACACCTTC.

The chain has TRBV19 and TRBJ2-3; 8 positions match TRBD1. CDR3 size: 15 residues. Germline loops: CDR1 LNHDA, CDR2 SQIVND (reference sequence). Germline trimming cut 7 bases from V and 1 base from J; bases unmatched to any gene: 7. The CDR3 sequence is CASKSLTGGTDTQYF. CDR3 sequence (DNA): TGTGCCAGTAAGTCCCTGACAGGGGGCACAGATACGCAGTATTTT.

The chain couples TRBV21-1 to TRBJ1-1. TRBV21-1 is a pseudogene segment. The CDR3 loop spans 18 amino acids. The CDR3 DNA reads as TGTGCCAGCAGAACCCCCCGCCGGGGGGCTCTTGGTGACACTGAAGCTTTCTTT. Its translation: CASRTPRRGALGDTEAFF.

V usage is TRBV30 and J usage is TRBJ2-5; maybe TRBD1 (5 bases). This CDR3 is built from 15 residues. V lost 0 bases and J 5 bases, leaving 16 bases between the germline ends. CDR1 is GTSNPN, CDR2 SVGIG, per germline (reference sequence). The CDR3 reads CAWSVPGLVGETQYF. CDR3 nucleotide sequence: TGTGCCTGGAGTGTCCCAGGGCTGGTGGGGGAGACCCAGTACTTC. The full variable domain, completed using reference TRBV30 and TRBJ2-5, is SQTIHQWPATLVQPVGSPLSLECTVEGTSNPNLYWYRQAAGRGLQLLFYSVGIGQISSEVPQNLSASRPQDRQFILSSKKLLLSDSGFYLCAWSVPGLVGETQYFGPGTRLLVL.

The chain couples TRBV24-1 to TRBJ1-5, with D uncertain. Trimming removed 2 bases from V and 7 bases from J, with 14 bases in between. The germline V gene encodes CDR1 KGHDR and CDR2 SFDVKD. The CDR3 runs 15 residues. CDR3 sequence reads: CATSDSQAGPQPQHF. CDR3 nucleotides: TGTGCCACCAGTGATTCCCAGGCAGGCCCCCAGCCCCAGCATTTT.

The chain combines TRBV19 with TRBJ2-2; 11 nucleotides agree with TRBD1. The trim removed 9 bases at V and 5 bases at J, leaving 14 bases unmatched. This CDR3 comprises 17 residues. The germline CDR1 and CDR2 sequences are LNHDA and SQIVND (reference sequence). For the CDR3, the DNA is TGTGCCAGCCGACCAAGGGGGACAGGGGGAAGGACCGGGGAGCTGTTTTTT. Residues: CASRPRGTGGRTGELFF. The complete variable domain, with remaining parts taken from reference TRBV19 and TRBJ2-2, reads DGGITQSPKYLFRKEGQNVTLSCEQNLNHDAMYWYRQDPGQGLRLIYYSQIVNDFQKGDIAEGYSVSREKKESFPLTVTSAQKNPTAFYLCASRPRGTGGRTGELFFGEGSRLTVL.

V and J are TRBV29-1 and TRBJ2-3, with TRBD1 identical over 8 bases. Per the germline V gene, CDR1 is SQVTM and CDR2 is ANQGSEA. There are 13 residues in the CDR3. J lost 3 bases, V lost 2 bases, and 1 base had no gene match. The CDR3 nucleotides are TGCAGCGTTGAACAGGGGGCAACAGATACGCAGTATTTT. Amino acids: CSVEQGATDTQYF.

The chain combines TRBV4-1 with TRBJ2-7; 10 bases line up with TRBD2. CDR1 is MGHRA and CDR2 is YSYEKL in the germline V gene. This CDR3 has 17 residues. With V trimmed by 7 bases and J by 0 bases, 12 bases remained unmatched. CDR3 region: CASTRGGTSEPSYEQYF. CDR3 nucleotide sequence: TGCGCCAGCACCCGGGGCGGGACTAGCGAACCCTCCTACGAGCAGTACTTC.

V usage is TRBV6-5 and J usage is TRBJ1-5; D is unresolved. The CDR3 runs to 13 residues. Trimming took off 0 bases at V and 7 bases at J, with 7 bases between the two ends. Germline CDR1 MNHEY, CDR2 SVGAGI. Here the CDR3 DNA reads TGTGCCAGCAGTTACTCGGAGGGACAGCCCCAGCATTTT. Translated, it gives CASSYSEGQPQHF.

The chain links TRBV30 to TRBJ1-4; TRBD1 agrees at 9 bases. Germline trimming cut 3 bases from V and 7 bases from J; bases unmatched to any gene: 3. Germline-derived CDR1 and CDR2 are GTSNPN and SVGIG (reference sequence). The CDR3 is 13 amino acids. CDR3 region: CAWSRGQGEKLFF. The CDR3 region has the DNA TGTGCCTGGAGCCGGGGACAGGGTGAAAAACTGTTTTTT.

The CDR3 nucleotides read TGCAGCGAAGGGACAGCCTACAATGAGCAGTTCTTC. It translates to CSEGTAYNEQFF. The V gene is TRBV29-1, the J gene TRBJ2-1; 7 nucleotides agree with TRBD1. Looked up from germline, CDR1 is SQVTM and CDR2 is ANQGSEA. CDR3 length: 12 residues. The V segment lost 7 bases and the J segment 2 bases; nucleotides outside the gene matches: 2.

This clone has just a few counts. The chain couples TRBV11-3 to TRBJ2-1, with 9 bases aligning to TRBD2. Germline CDR1 SGHNT, CDR2 YENEEA. The CDR3 is 13 residues long. V shed 8 bases and J 4 bases; nucleotides not matched to a gene: 3. For the CDR3, the DNA is TGTGCCAGCGGCACTAGCGGGTACAATGAGCAGTTCTTC. The encoded protein is CASGTSGYNEQFF. Complete variable domain (other parts from reference TRBV11-3 and TRBJ2-1): EAGVVQSPRYKIIEKKQPVAFWCNPISGHNTLYWYLQNLGQGPELLIRYENEEAVDDSQLPKDRFSAERLKGVDSTLKIQPAELGDSAVYLCASGTSGYNEQFFGPGTRLTVL.